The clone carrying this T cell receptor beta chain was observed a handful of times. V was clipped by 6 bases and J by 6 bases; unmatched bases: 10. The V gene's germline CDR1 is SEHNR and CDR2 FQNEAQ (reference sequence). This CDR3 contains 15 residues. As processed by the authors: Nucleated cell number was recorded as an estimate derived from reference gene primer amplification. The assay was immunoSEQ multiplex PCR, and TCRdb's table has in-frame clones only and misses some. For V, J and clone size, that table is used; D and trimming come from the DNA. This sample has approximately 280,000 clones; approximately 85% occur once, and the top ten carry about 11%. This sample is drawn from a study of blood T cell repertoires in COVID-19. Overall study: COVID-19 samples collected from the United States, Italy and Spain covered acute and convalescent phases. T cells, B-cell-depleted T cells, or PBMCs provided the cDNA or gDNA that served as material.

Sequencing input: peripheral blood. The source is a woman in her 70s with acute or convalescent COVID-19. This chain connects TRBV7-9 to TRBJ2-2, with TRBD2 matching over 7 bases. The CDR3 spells CASSLGRNGAGELFF. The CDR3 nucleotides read TGTGCCAGCAGTCTCGGGAGGAACGGGGCCGGGGAGCTGTTTTTT.